This entry is about one T cell receptor beta chain. This clone was seen repeatedly, ten times or more. What this receptor recognizes is not known. Read coverage stops 3 residues before the CDR3 terminus; the germline J gene supplies the remainder. V lost 2 bases and J lost 0 bases, and the count of bases not matched to a germline gene is 4. There are 15 amino acids in the CDR3, from cysteine to phenylalanine inclusive. The DNA shown is the part of the CDR3 that was read: 36 bases, in frame from base 1. CDR1 and CDR2 were assigned from the germline V gene (reference sequence) as SGHNT and YYREEE. Both CVID patients and healthy controls were predominantly of Caucasian heritage. Heparinized peripheral whole blood samples of about 4.5 to 8 ml were collected from each donor. TCRbeta CDR3 repertoires were sequenced from genomic DNA of adults with common variable immune deficiency (CVID) and healthy adult controls. There were around 22 healthy adult volunteers in the control group (around twelve female and about ten male), ranging in age from about 20 to 70 years, with a mean age of roughly 35. Diluted blood was subjected to density centrifugation over Hypaque 1077 or Ficoll-Paque for isolation of peripheral blood mononuclear cells. Genomic DNA was obtained from unsorted mononuclear cells using either Qiagen column purification or a centrifugation-based method.

Equivalent amounts of genomic DNA from CVID and control samples were used as sequencing input. For every sample, a 60 bp segment covering the rearranged TCRbeta CDR3 region was amplified and then sequenced. The immunoSEQ assay, a bias-corrected multiplex PCR combined with high-throughput sequencing, was used to amplify TCRbeta. Regarding the original processing steps: Each unique nucleotide sequence was treated as a clone and annotated with V, D and J genes, copy number and frequency. Sequences were labeled productive if in frame, and non-productive if out of frame or containing stop codons. Clonality was calculated from Shannon's entropy as previously described. The predicted amino acid sequences of productive clones were used to derive the mean CDR3 Kyte-Doolittle hydropathy. The R hclust function was used to hierarchically cluster scaled V gene usage with Manhattan distance and complete linkage. To assess clone sharing by CDR3 amino acid sequence, 12 repertoires per group were resampled over 100 rounds. The repertoires were screened for 55 to 75 published EBV-specific TCRbeta sequences and approximately 230 published CMV-specific TCRbeta sequences. A couple of CVID samples that yielded fewer than 10,000 sequences were excluded from the analysis, so 40 to 50 CVID repertoires were retained. TCRdb obtained this table from immuneACCESS and retained in-frame rearrangements with V and J assigned. These tables miss some clones; where compared with another copy, unresolved V genes account for less than half of the shortfall, and the remainder is unexplained. The V and J calls and clone size come from that table; D and trimming were worked out from the DNA. The table for this sample lists around 55,000 clones, none of them counted only once. About 1.8% of the sample belongs to the ten largest clones.

This sample is part of a study of T cell clonality in common variable immunodeficiency (dated by TCRdb to between 2015 and 2017). What the study reported, not specific to this receptor: TCRbeta clonality was higher in CVID subjects than in healthy controls (t-test p = 0.018), and the increase was most characteristic of about a third of subjects. CVID TCRbeta sequences were reported to have fewer deletions and N-nucleotide insertions and to lack highly modified clones with 13 or more V deletions. Patient heterogeneity within the CVID cohort put limits on correlating repertoire features with clinical complications. CVID subjects shared fewer TCRbeta clones with each other than healthy controls did (p < 0.0001). According to the authors, figuring out what caused the increased clonality in CVID would require sequencing the repertoires of T cell subpopulations. Despite equal DNA input, controls averaged approximately 77,000 unique sequences per sample versus roughly 32,000 in CVID samples.

This receptor was obtained from a person aged 18 to 75 in good health. The sequenced sample was peripheral blood mononuclear cells. This sequence uses TRBV5-4 and TRBJ2-5; 7 central nucleotides agree with TRBD2. The CDR3 here reads CASSFSGGNQETQYF. CDR3 bases read: TGTGCCAGCAGCTTTTCCGGGGGGAACCAAGAGACC.